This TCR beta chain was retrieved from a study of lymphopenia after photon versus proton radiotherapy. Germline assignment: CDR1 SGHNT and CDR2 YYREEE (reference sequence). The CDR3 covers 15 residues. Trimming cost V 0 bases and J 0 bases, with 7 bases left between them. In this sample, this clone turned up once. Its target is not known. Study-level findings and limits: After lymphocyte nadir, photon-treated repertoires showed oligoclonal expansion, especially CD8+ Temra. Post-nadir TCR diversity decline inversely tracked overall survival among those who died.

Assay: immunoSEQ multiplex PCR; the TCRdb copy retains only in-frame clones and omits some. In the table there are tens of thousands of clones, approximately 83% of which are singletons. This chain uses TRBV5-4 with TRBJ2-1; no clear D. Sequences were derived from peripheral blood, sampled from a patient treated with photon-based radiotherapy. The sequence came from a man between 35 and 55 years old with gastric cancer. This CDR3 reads CASSLGSRSYNEQFF. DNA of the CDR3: TGTGCCAGCAGCTTGGGCAGTCGCTCCTACAATGAGCAGTTCTTC.